This record looks at one T cell receptor beta chain sequence and its context. Its antigen remains unidentified. An Oncomine TCR Beta short-read assay was used to sequence the DNA from cultured CD4+ T cells. Via MiXCR, TCRdb re-called the PCR reads, giving one row per CDR3 protein. The sample lists about 12,000 distinct CDR3 sequences, roughly half seen once, with less than 20% in the top ten. This sample is drawn from a study of vaccination and CD4 T cells after COVID-19. Treatment denoted: roughly 11-day PBMC culture with coronavirus spike peptide pools or control peptides (ViraFEST assay). ViraFEST grew antigen-specific T cells using peptide pools, then sequenced TCRs. The CDR3 consists of 14 residues. CDR1 and CDR2 (germline): SGDLS, YYNGEE. V gave up 3 bases and J gave up 2 bases; unmatched junction bases: 1.

The chain has TRBV9 and TRBJ2-1; TRBD1 matches at 8 bases. Sequencing input: CD4+ T cells from blood, cultured in vitro. This receptor was identified in a human donor who had recovered from COVID-19. CDR3 sequence: CASSAGQAYNEQFF. The CDR3, as DNA: TGTGCCAGCAGCGCGGGACAGGCCTACAATGAGCAGTTCTTC.